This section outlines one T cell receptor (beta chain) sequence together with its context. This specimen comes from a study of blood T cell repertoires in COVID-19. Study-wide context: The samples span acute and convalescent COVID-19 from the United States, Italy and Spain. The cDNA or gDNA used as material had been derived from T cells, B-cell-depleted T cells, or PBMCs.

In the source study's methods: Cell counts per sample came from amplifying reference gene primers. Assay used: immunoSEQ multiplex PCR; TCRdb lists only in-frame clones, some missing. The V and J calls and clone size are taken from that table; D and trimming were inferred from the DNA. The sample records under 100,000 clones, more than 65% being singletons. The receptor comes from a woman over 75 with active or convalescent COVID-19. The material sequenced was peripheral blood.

In DNA form, the CDR3 reads TGTGCCAGCAGTGAATATACAGGGGCGGATTCCAACTATGGCTACACCTTC. Residues: CASSEYTGADSNYGYTF. The chain links TRBV25-1 to TRBJ1-2; TRBD1 agrees at 7 bases. After removal of 0 bases from V and 2 bases from J, the junction contained 9 bases not matched to a gene. Germline-derived CDR1 and CDR2 are MGHDK and SYGVNS. There are 17 residues in the CDR3.